What follows are 23 T cell receptor beta chains derived from one specimen sequenced in a study of blood T cell repertoires in COVID-19. Using immunoSEQ multiplex PCR, the repertoire was profiled, and TCRdb retains in-frame clones only, with some absent. Of about 46,000 clones listed, approximately 87% are singletons. Specimen: peripheral blood. These receptors were collected from a human donor in a cohort sampled during active COVID-19.

This rearrangement joins TRBV10-2 to TRBJ2-4; D may be TRBD2 (5 bases). Germline loops: CDR1 WSHSY, CDR2 SAAADI. The CDR3 has 14 residues. Trimming took 3 bases from V and 9 from J, leaving 15 bases between them. The CDR3 is CASSDFTGIGIQYF. The CDR3 DNA reads as TGCGCCAGCAGTGATTTTACGGGGATCGGCATTCAGTACTTC.

This rearrangement joins TRBV5-1 to TRBJ1-4; 8 positions match TRBD1. Germline CDR1 SGHRS, CDR2 YFSETQ. The V gene end was trimmed by 4 bases and the J gene end by 8 bases; junction bases not matched to a gene: 10. The CDR3 has 15 residues. The CDR3 DNA reads as TGCGCCAGCAGCGCCCGACAGGGGCAGGGCGAAAAACTGTTTTTT. Protein sequence: CASSARQGQGEKLFF.

The V gene is TRBV29-1, the J gene TRBJ1-2, with D possibly being TRBD1 (6 bases). Trimming shortened V by 4 bases and J by 5 bases, and 23 bases separated the two germline ends. Germline V gives CDR1 SQVTM, CDR2 ANQGSEA. The CDR3 runs to 16 residues. Written as DNA, the CDR3 is TGCAGCGTTGGGTATAGAGCGGGGGGCGCTGGGTATGGCTACACCTTC. Translated: CSVGYRAGGAGYGYTF.

The sample holds a few counts of this clone. The chain is built from TRBV7-2 and TRBJ1-5; D gene ambiguous. CDR3 length: 13 amino acids. Trimming stripped 3 bases from V and 0 bases from J, with 3 bases between. Germline V gene lookup returns CDR1 SGHTA and CDR2 FQGNSA. The CDR3 nucleotides are TGTGCCAGCAGCTTTAGTAGCAATCAGCCCCAGCATTTT. Translating gives CASSFSSNQPQHF.

The rearrangement links TRBV30 to TRBJ1-1, with unresolved D. V dropped 0 bases and J dropped 3 bases, with 8 bases sitting between them. CDR3 size: 13 residues. From germline, CDR1 is GTSNPN and CDR2 SVGIG (reference sequence). The CDR3 here is CAWSVLRDTEAFF. In DNA form, the CDR3 reads TGTGCCTGGAGTGTACTGCGGGACACTGAAGCTTTCTTT.

The chain couples TRBV19 to TRBJ2-1; 16 bases map to TRBD2. This CDR3 is 16 amino acids long. J lost 7 bases, V lost 7 bases, and 7 bases had no gene match. The germline gives CDR1 LNHDA, CDR2 SQIVND (reference sequence). As DNA, the CDR3 is TGTGCCAGTACCCCGGGGACTAGCGGGGGGGCTAATGAGCAGTTCTTC. Amino acid sequence: CASTPGTSGGANEQFF.

The J gene is TRBJ1-1, the V gene TRBV6-5; D ambiguous. Trimming took off 6 bases at V and 4 bases at J, with 15 bases between the two ends. Germline-derived CDR1 and CDR2 are MNHEY and SVGAGI. The CDR3 spans 14 residues. This chain's CDR3 is CASRRTELGTEAFF. CDR3 nucleotides: TGTGCCAGCAGGCGGACTGAACTGGGCACTGAAGCTTTCTTT.

The rearrangement uses TRBV25-1 and TRBJ2-7; D is uncertain. The CDR3 is 13 residues long. V was shortened by 1 base and J by 3 bases, with 7 bases between the two germline ends. In germline, CDR1 is MGHDK, CDR2 SYGVNS. In nucleotides, the CDR3 is TGTGCCAGCAGTGAATTTAAGCACTACGAGCAGTACTTC. As protein: CASSEFKHYEQYF.

The chain carries TRBV5-8 and TRBJ2-7; 7 nucleotides line up with TRBD1. J gave up 4 bases and V 0 bases, and 7 bases lay outside the gene matches. CDR1 is SGHTS, CDR2 YDEGEE, per germline. The CDR3 length is 15 residues. Here the CDR3 reads CASSLAPGGNYEQYF. The CDR3 region has the DNA TGTGCCAGCAGCTTGGCCCCAGGGGGTAATTACGAGCAGTACTTC. The whole variable domain, remainder taken from reference TRBV5-8 and TRBJ2-7, is EAGVTQSPTHLIKTRGQQATLRCSPISGHTSVYWYQQALGLGLQFLLWYDEGEERNRGNFPPRFSGRQFPNYSSELNVNALELEDSALYLCASSLAPGGNYEQYFGPGTRLTVT.

The chain combines TRBV7-9 with TRBJ1-5; D is unclear. The germline V and J ends were trimmed by 5 bases and 2 bases, with 10 bases remaining between them. This CDR3 is 14 amino acids long. Germline loops: CDR1 SEHNR, CDR2 FQNEAQ (reference sequence). CDR3 nucleotide sequence: TGTGCCAGCAGCCTCGGGTGGGGCAATCAGCCCCAGCATTTT. As protein: CASSLGWGNQPQHF.

The J gene is TRBJ1-3, the V gene TRBV4-1, with D hard to call. The CDR3 totals 15 residues. V was shortened by 0 bases and J by 4 bases, with 10 bases between the two germline ends. Germline V gene lookup returns CDR1 MGHRA and CDR2 YSYEKL. The CDR3 is CASSQDRAVGNTIYF. Written as DNA, the CDR3 is TGCGCCAGCAGCCAAGACCGTGCGGTGGGAAACACCATATATTTT.

The chain combines TRBV18 with TRBJ1-3; D unclear. This CDR3 spans 14 amino acids. V lost 2 bases to trimming and J lost 4 bases, with 9 bases between them. Germline V gene lookup returns CDR1 KGHSH and CDR2 LQKENI. The CDR3 is CASSPTQPGNTIYF. In DNA, the CDR3 is TGTGCCAGCTCACCAACACAGCCAGGAAACACCATATATTTT.

V and J are TRBV5-1 and TRBJ1-4, with D possibly TRBD1 on 6 matching bases. The germline V gene has CDR1 SGHRS and CDR2 YFSETQ. This CDR3 spans 15 amino acids. Trimming cost V 1 base and J 7 bases, with 14 bases left between them. CDR3 protein: CASSLTDSFLEKLFF. The CDR3 bases are TGCGCCAGCAGCTTGACGGACAGCTTCCTTGAAAAACTGTTTTTT. Filled out from reference TRBV5-1 and TRBJ1-4, the complete variable domain reads KAGVTQTPRYLIKTRGQQVTLSCSPISGHRSVSWYQQTPGQGLQFLFEYFSETQRNKGNFPGRFSGRQFSNSRSEMNVSTLELGDSALYLCASSLTDSFLEKLFFGSGTQLSVL.

The chain combines TRBV7-6 with TRBJ1-1, with 7 bases fitting TRBD1. This CDR3 spans 16 amino acids. The junction had 5 bases not matched to a gene; V was cut back by 1 base and J by 0 bases. Germline V gene sequence: CDR1 SGHVS, CDR2 FNYEAQ. DNA for the CDR3: TGTGCCAGCAGCTTAGGAGGGGGCGCATTGAACACTGAAGCTTTCTTT. Translation: CASSLGGGALNTEAFF.

V and J are TRBV4-3 and TRBJ1-1, with D unresolved. Germline CDR1 is LGHNA and CDR2 is YSLEER. Trimming took off 0 bases at V and 6 bases at J, with 8 bases between the two ends. CDR3 size: 13 residues. CDR3 in DNA: TGCGCCAGCAGCCAAGAGATGGGCTCTGAAGCTTTCTTT. It codes for CASSQEMGSEAFF.

This chain connects TRBV7-6 to TRBJ2-7; 7 bases align to TRBD1. This CDR3 is 13 amino acids long. The germline V gene has CDR1 SGHVS and CDR2 FNYEAQ. V shed 5 bases, J shed 2 bases, and the junction held 3 bases outside the gene matches. The CDR3 protein is CASSHGQAYEQYF. The CDR3 DNA reads TGTGCCAGCAGCCACGGACAGGCCTACGAGCAGTACTTC.

The V call is TRBV28, the J call TRBJ2-3; TRBD2 matches at 13 bases. V was clipped by 6 bases and J by 2 bases; unmatched bases: 14. The CDR3 sequence is 19 residues long. CDR1 MDHEN and CDR2 SYDVKM come from the germline V gene. CDR3 residues: CASRGPTPGLAGITDTQYF. In nucleotides, the CDR3 is TGTGCCAGCAGGGGTCCGACTCCGGGACTAGCGGGAATCACAGATACGCAGTATTTT.

The V and J genes are TRBV6-2 or TRBV6-3 and TRBJ2-7; D might be TRBD1 (6 bases). The CDR3 runs to 12 residues. Trimming stripped 5 bases from V and 5 bases from J, with 10 bases between. Germline V gene lookup returns CDR1 MNHEY and CDR2 SVGEGT. CDR3 coding DNA: TGTGCCAGCAGTGACACAGGGAACGAGCAGTACTTC. This encodes CASSDTGNEQYF.

J is TRBJ1-2 and V is TRBV5-1, with 7 positions matching TRBD1. Germline CDR1 reads SGHRS; CDR2 reads YFSETQ. This CDR3 is 14 amino acids long. Unmatched junction bases numbered 6, after V lost 4 bases and J lost 3 bases. CDR3 DNA: TGCGCCAGCAGCCCGGACACAGGGGACTATGGCTACACCTTC. It codes for CASSPDTGDYGYTF.

The V gene is TRBV5-6, the J gene TRBJ2-7; 8 nucleotides align to TRBD1. CDR1 SGHDT and CDR2 YYEEEE come from the germline V gene. V gave up 4 bases and J gave up 0 bases; unmatched junction bases: 6. This CDR3 is built from 15 residues. Here the CDR3 DNA reads TGTGCCAGCAGCATCCGGACAGGGAACTCCTACGAGCAGTACTTC. Translated, it gives CASSIRTGNSYEQYF.

This rearrangement joins TRBV24-1 to TRBJ2-1; 11 bases map to TRBD2. This CDR3 has 14 amino acids. Germline CDR1 KGHDR, CDR2 SFDVKD. V lost 7 bases and J lost 5; bases outside the gene matches: 3. In DNA form, the CDR3 reads TGTGCCACCAGCCTAGCGGGAGGAGACAATGAGCAGTTCTTC. The encoded protein is CATSLAGGDNEQFF.

This chain connects TRBV28 to TRBJ2-7, with 9 bases fitting TRBD1. The CDR3 has 18 residues. V lost 5 bases, J lost 2 bases, and 16 bases stayed unmatched. Germline V gene data show CDR1 as MDHEN and CDR2 as SYDVKM. CDR3 loop: CASSPLGQGKTVTYEQYF. DNA of the CDR3: TGTGCCAGCAGTCCCCTGGGACAGGGCAAAACCGTAACCTACGAGCAGTACTTC.

The genes are TRBV2 and TRBJ2-1, with 8 positions matching TRBD2. From germline, CDR1 is SNHLY and CDR2 FYNNEI. V shed 8 bases, J shed 10 bases, and the junction held 7 bases outside the gene matches. The CDR3 totals 12 residues. The CDR3 loop reads CASDTGGFEQFF. The CDR3 DNA follows: TGTGCCAGCGATACGGGGGGGTTCGAGCAGTTCTTC.